This T cell receptor beta chain was sequenced for a study of long-term antiretroviral therapy in people with HIV (dated by TCRdb to 2021 to 2024). In the study overall: Collection of the earliest samples took place about a decade ahead of the 2015 WHO recommendation for immediate ART, at a time when ART was typically delayed until CD4 counts fell. A retrospective serial study tested whether changes in peripheral blood TRB repertoire composition and diversity were associated with ART initiation and durable HIV suppression. From some 27 adults with confirmed HIV infection, the cohort provided approximately 190 cryopreserved PBMC samples, gathered serially across a mean of around six years (range 1-12). Among the 25 to 30 participants with HIV, eleven to twelve were female. No cross-contamination during QIAcube processing was seen in test extractions of a monoclonal T-cell line run alongside around 30 polyclonal samples.

The paper's findings and limits, for the study overall: Starting ART was linked to a significant rise in TRB diversity, yet even after long-term ART the diversity remained significantly lower than in transplant donor controls. Compared with controls, HIV repertoires had narrower CDR3 length ranges, and the network structure pointed to an antigen-experienced repertoire that shifted only slightly toward naive after ART. Unsorted PBMC were profiled instead of sorted CD4+ and CD8+ T cells because pre-ART samples had limited cell numbers. The samples were dated from about 2003 to 2018, and the ART regimens that were used may be less effective than current ART regimens. Inferences about post-ART repertoire changes are limited because no data were available on ART adherence, viral resistance or therapy changes. Expanded TRB clones identified before ART initiation dominated the repertoire at all time points, although this dominance fluctuated and declined in many PLHIV after ART. Since PBMC availability was limited, sequencing covered only the TCR beta chain, with no alpha chain pairing.

Turning to this clone: Its antigen target is currently unknown. No much larger clone exists at a distance of one base, and base qualities are not known.

The immunoSEQ hsTCRB v3.0 assay was used at survey level resolution to sequence the TRB variable region. TRB sequencing targeted a depth of about 40,000-55,000 T-cell genomes per sample. TRB libraries were pooled and sequenced on an Illumina MiSeq using a v3 150-cycle kit. In the paper's pipeline: Repertoire analysis was run in R within a reproducible Nextflow workflow that covered QC, data transformation and analysis. LymphoSeq2, an R package for exploring AIRR-Seq data, was used to implement the custom analyses. After excluding a handful of samples that yielded fewer than 5000 total TRB sequences, 188 HIV repertoires remained for analysis. Among the approximately 190 HIV repertoires that were kept, under 60 were collected before ART initiation and more than 120 were collected after ART initiation. Each repertoire was downsampled to 5000 TRB nucleotide sequences, and summary statistics were averaged across 100 downsampling iterations. Only TRB sequences with CDR3 regions of at least seven amino acids were retained for analysis. Two measures captured diversity: a Shannon entropy-derived clonality score and the Gini coefficient. Repertoire networks linked the top 5000 CDR3 amino acid sequences whenever two sequences differed by an edit distance of one. For TRB CDR3 amino acid sequences, GLIPH2 was used to predict antigen specificity groups and MHC restriction. CDR3 amino acid sequences were matched against VDJdb and McPAS-TCR to flag known CMV, EBV, HIV or tissue antigen associations. Pre-ART, post-ART and control groups were compared with Wilcoxon signed-rank tests and Holm-Bonferroni correction. TCRdb limited this immuneACCESS table to in-frame rearrangements with V and J called. A share of clones is missing; checked studies link under half to unresolved V genes, and the rest is unexplained. D and trimming come from the DNA, and the V and J calls and clone size come from that table. Across this sample there are over 15,000 clones, with approximately 75% seen only once. Approximately 9.5% of the sample is held by the ten biggest clonotypes.

V and J are truncated by 3 bases and 5 bases respectively, leaving an intervening sequence of 23 bases. The CDR1 and CDR2 encoded by the germline V gene (reference sequence) are MNHEY and SMNVEV. Counted from cysteine to phenylalanine, this CDR3 has 18 amino acids. The only DNA kept is the CDR3, 54 bases in frame from the first base. Inclusion was restricted to participants for whom at least one PBMC sample before ART initiation and at least two post-ART samples were available. All participants with HIV were treated in the United States of America. Before DNA extraction, cryopreserved samples of 1-10 million PBMC were thawed and washed. At the time of the earliest PBMC sample for each participant with HIV, ages ranged from roughly 23 to 60 years. Each participant contributed PBMC samples from 1-4 timepoints before ART initiation and 2-8 timepoints after ART initiation, with a median of 7 samples. For every participant, serial HIV viral load, CD4+ T-cell count, ART history and demographic data were obtained. Genomic DNA was extracted from unsorted PBMC with a Qiagen kit on a QIAcube, with processing performed in batches of 12 samples.

The sequence joins TRBV27 to TRBJ1-5, with no confidently assigned D gene. The receptor's source is a man younger than 30 with HIV. The material was unsorted PBMCs, obtained 0.3 years after starting antiretroviral therapy. The encoded CDR3 is CASSFKVQRASLHQPQHF. The DNA sequence reads TGTGCCAGCAGTTTTAAGGTCCAACGCGCCAGCCTTCATCAGCCCCAGCATTTT.